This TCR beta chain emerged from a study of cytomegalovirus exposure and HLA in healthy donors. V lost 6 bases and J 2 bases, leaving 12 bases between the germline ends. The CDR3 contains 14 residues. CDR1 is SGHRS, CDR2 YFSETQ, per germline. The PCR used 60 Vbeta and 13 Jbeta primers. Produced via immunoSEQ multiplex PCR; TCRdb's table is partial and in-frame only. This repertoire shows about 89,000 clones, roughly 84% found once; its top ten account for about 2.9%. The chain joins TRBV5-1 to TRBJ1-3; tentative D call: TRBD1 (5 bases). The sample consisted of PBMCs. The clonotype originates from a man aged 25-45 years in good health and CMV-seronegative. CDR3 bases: TGCGCCAGCATGGAGGGGCGAACTGGAAACACCATATATTTT. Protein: CASMEGRTGNTIYF.